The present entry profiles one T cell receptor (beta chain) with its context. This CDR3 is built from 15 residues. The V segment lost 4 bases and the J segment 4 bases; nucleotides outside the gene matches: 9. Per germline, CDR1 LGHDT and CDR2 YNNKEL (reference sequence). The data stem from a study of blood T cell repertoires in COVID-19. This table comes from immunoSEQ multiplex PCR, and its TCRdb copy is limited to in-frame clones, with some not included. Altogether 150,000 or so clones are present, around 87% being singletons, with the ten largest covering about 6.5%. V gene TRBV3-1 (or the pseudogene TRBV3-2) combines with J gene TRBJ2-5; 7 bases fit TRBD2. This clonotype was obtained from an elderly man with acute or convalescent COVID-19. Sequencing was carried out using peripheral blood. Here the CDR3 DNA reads TGTGCCAGCAGCCTCCGGGACTATGGCCGAGAGACCCAGTACTTC. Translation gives CASSLRDYGRETQYF.